A single T cell receptor beta chain is shown here with its context. This entry is derived from a study of blood T cell repertoires in COVID-19. Study as a whole: Spain, Italy and the United States supplied samples that represented acute and convalescent COVID-19. From T cells, B-cell-depleted T cells, or PBMCs came the material, which was cDNA or gDNA.

The CDR3 loop spans 15 amino acids. The V gene end was trimmed by 2 bases and the J gene end by 4 bases; junction bases not matched to a gene: 6. Looked up from germline, CDR1 is SGHTA and CDR2 is FQGTGA. As handled by the study authors: Amplification of reference gene primers provided the estimated nucleated cell counts. Libraries were prepared by immunoSEQ multiplex PCR; TCRdb keeps only in-frame clonotypes and omits some of them. Clone size and V and J calls were adopted from that table, with D and trimming inferred from the DNA. Of roughly 160,000 clones in the sample, about 85% were seen once. The clonotype was recovered from a woman aged 45 to 65 with COVID-19, enrolled during active disease. Sequencing used peripheral blood. The chain links TRBV7-3 to TRBJ1-1; 8 nucleotides line up with TRBD1. In nucleotides, the CDR3 is TGTGCCAGCAGCTTAGGACAGGGAATGAGCACTGAAGCTTTCTTT. It encodes CASSLGQGMSTEAFF.